The entry below gives a single T cell receptor beta chain sequence along with its context. Antigen unknown. The record originates from a study of shared clonotypes between healthy human individuals. Study-wide results and caveats: The authors expected sequencing depth to affect clonotype sharing among donors.

The table came from immunoSEQ multiplex PCR; TCRdb's copy has only in-frame clones and leaves some out. The sample records roughly 1,600,000 clones, 97% to 99% being singletons. Trimming cost V 1 base and J 5 bases, with 8 bases left between them. The V gene's germline CDR1 is SGHTA and CDR2 FQGNSA. The CDR3 runs to 13 residues. Specimen: naive CD4+ T cells sorted from blood. This sample's subset: CD45RA+ positively selected. The V gene is TRBV7-2, the J gene TRBJ1-2; the D is unclear. The sequence derives from a young man in good health. The CDR3 reads CASSLDAGYGYTF. DNA of the CDR3: TGTGCCAGCAGCTTAGACGCGGGTTATGGCTACACCTTC.